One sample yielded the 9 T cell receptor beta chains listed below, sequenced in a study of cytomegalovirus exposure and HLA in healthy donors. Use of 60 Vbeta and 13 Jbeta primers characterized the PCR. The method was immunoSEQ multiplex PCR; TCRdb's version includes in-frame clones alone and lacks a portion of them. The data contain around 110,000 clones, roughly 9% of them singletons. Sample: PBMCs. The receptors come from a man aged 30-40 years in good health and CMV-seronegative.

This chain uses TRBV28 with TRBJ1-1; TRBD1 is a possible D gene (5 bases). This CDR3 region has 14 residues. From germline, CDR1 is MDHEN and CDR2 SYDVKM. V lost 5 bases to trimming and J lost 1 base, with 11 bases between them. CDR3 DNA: TGTGCCAGCAGTATGGGGCGGGAGAACACTGAAGCTTTCTTT. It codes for CASSMGRENTEAFF. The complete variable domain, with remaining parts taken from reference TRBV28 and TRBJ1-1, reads DVKVTQSSRYLVKRTGEKVFLECVQDMDHENMFWYRQDPGLGLRLIYFSYDVKMKEKGDIPEGYSVSREKKERFSLILESASTNQTSMYLCASSMGRENTEAFFGQGTRLTVV.

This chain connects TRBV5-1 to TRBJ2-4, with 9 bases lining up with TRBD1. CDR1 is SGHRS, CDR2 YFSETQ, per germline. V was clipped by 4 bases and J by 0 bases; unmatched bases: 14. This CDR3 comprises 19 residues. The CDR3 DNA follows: TGCGCCAGCAGCCCGGAGGGGACAGGGCCACTCTTAGCCAAAAACATTCAGTACTTC. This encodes CASSPEGTGPLLAKNIQYF.

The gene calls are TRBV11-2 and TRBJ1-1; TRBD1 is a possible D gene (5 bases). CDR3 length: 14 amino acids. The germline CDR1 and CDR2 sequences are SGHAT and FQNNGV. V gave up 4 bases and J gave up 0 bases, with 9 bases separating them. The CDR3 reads CASSWSGLNTEAFF. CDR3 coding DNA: TGTGCCAGCAGCTGGTCAGGGTTGAACACTGAAGCTTTCTTT.

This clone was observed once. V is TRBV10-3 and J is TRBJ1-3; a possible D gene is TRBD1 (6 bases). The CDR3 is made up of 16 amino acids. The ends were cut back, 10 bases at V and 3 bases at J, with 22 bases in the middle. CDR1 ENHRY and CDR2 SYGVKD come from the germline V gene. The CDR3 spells CATQRTAVAIGNTIYF. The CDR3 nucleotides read TGTGCCACCCAACGGACAGCCGTAGCGATTGGAAACACCATATATTTT.

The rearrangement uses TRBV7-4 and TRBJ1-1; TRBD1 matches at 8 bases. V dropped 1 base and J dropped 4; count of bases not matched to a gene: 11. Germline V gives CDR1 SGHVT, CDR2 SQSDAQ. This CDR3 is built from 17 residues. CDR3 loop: CASSLGSRGRVITEAFF. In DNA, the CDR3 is TGTGCCAGCAGCTTAGGCAGCAGGGGGCGGGTCATCACTGAAGCTTTCTTT.

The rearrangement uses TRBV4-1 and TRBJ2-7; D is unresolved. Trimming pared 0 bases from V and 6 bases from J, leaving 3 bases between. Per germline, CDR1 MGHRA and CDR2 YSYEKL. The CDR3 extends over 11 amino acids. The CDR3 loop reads CASSQEAEQYF. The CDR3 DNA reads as TGCGCCAGCAGCCAAGAGGCCGAGCAGTACTTC.

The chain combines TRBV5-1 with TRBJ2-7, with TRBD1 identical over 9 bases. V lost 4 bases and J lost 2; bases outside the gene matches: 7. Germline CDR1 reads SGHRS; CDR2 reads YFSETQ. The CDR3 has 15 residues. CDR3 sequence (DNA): TGCGCCAGCAGCCAAACCGGGACAGGGCCCTACGAGCAGTACTTC. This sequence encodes CASSQTGTGPYEQYF.

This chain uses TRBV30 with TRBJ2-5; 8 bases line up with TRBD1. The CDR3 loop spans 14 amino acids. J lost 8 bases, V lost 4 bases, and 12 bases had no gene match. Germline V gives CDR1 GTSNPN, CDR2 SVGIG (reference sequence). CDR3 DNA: TGTGCCTGGAAAACCGAAGGACAGGGAGGTACCCAGTACTTC. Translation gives CAWKTEGQGGTQYF.

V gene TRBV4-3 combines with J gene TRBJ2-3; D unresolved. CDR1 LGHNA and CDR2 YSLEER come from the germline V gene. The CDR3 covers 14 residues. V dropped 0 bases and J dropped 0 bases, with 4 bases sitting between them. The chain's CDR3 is CASSQDLSTDTQYF. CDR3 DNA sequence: TGCGCCAGCAGCCAAGATTTAAGCACAGATACGCAGTATTTT.